The next 22 T cell receptor beta chains were all read from a single sample in a study of blood T cells in healthy people across ages. The second PCR ran roughly 7 to 12 cycles with a sample-barcoded 5' primer and J-beta primers. One entry per CDR3 protein, called by TCRdb with MiXCR from the 5' RACE reads. The sample includes about 1.4 million distinct CDR3 sequences, approximately 60% of them seen just once. Sequenced: blood. The receptors here all came from a man younger than 35 in good health.

The CDR3: CASSLSWDNYGYTF. The CDR3 bases are TGTGCCAGCAGCTTATCGTGGGATAACTATGGCTACACCTTC. V usage is TRBV7-2 and J usage is TRBJ1-2; D unclear. Germline assignment: CDR1 SGHTA and CDR2 FQGNSA. CDR3 length equals 14 residues. Trimming stripped 2 bases from V and 1 base from J, with 8 bases between.

The chain recombines TRBV6-5 with TRBJ1-1, with D possibly being TRBD1 (6 bases). Between the trimmed V and J ends, which lost 7 bases and 3 bases, there was a span of 15 bases. The CDR3 is 14 amino acids. CDR1 is MNHEY, CDR2 SVGAGI, per germline. CDR3 residues: CASTTQGPYTEAFF. CDR3 sequence (DNA): TGTGCCAGCACCACACAGGGACCCTACACTGAAGCTTTCTTT.

The V call is TRBV29-1, the J call TRBJ2-1, with a possible D match to TRBD2 (6 bases). V was clipped by 7 bases and J by 10 bases, with 20 bases between them. The length of the CDR3 is 13 residues. In germline, CDR1 is SQVTM, CDR2 ANQGSEA. CDR3 amino acids: CSAVHSGTYEQFF. DNA for the CDR3: TGCAGCGCTGTACATAGCGGAACCTACGAGCAGTTCTTC.

To note about this clonotype: The junction shows a germline mismatch at one end, possibly a read error. The chain is built from TRBV29-1 and TRBJ2-1; 9 positions match TRBD1. In germline, CDR1 is SQVTM, CDR2 ANQGSEA. The CDR3 extends over 15 amino acids. The CDR3 DNA reads as TGCAGCGTTGAATTGTGGGACAGGGTGGGGAATGAGCGGTTCTTC. This sequence encodes CSVELWDRVGNERFF.

This clonotype has only a few counts. V is TRBV15 and J is TRBJ2-3; D unresolved. Germline values: CDR1 LNHNV, CDR2 YYDKDF (reference sequence). V was shortened by 0 bases and J by 3 bases, with 13 bases between the two germline ends. The CDR3 has 16 residues. CDR3: CATSRDRALGTDTQYF. The CDR3 DNA is TGTGCCACCAGCAGAGATAGGGCGCTAGGGACAGATACGCAGTATTTT.

V gene TRBV13 combines with J gene TRBJ2-1; tentatively, D is TRBD2 (5 bases). Looked up from germline, CDR1 is PRHDT and CDR2 is FYEKMQ (reference sequence). The CDR3 covers 13 residues. V lost 5 bases and J 8 bases, leaving 13 bases between the germline ends. CDR3 residues: CASSQLVPYEQFF. DNA for the CDR3: TGTGCCAGCAGCCAACTAGTTCCCTATGAGCAGTTCTTC.

The CDR3 DNA is TGCGCCAGCAGCCAAGGCCACGATCCGGGGGGTGGCTACACCTTC. Protein product: CASSQGHDPGGGYTF. V gene TRBV4-1 combines with J gene TRBJ1-2, with a weak D call TRBD1 (5 bases). Trimming removed 1 base from V and 7 bases from J, with 16 bases in between. This CDR3 is 15 amino acids long. Per germline, CDR1 MGHRA and CDR2 YSYEKL.

The chain couples TRBV27 to TRBJ2-1; 9 nucleotides align to TRBD2. This CDR3 region has 15 residues. With 5 bases clipped from V and 9 bases from J, the junction kept 11 bases outside the gene matches. Germline V gives CDR1 MNHEY, CDR2 SMNVEV (reference sequence). The chain's CDR3 is CASSPDLRGGAEQFF. CDR3 nucleotide sequence: TGTGCCAGCAGTCCAGACTTGCGGGGGGGCGCTGAGCAGTTCTTC.

The chain carries TRBV5-1 and TRBJ2-3; the D gene is possibly TRBD2 (6 bases). CDR3 length equals 14 residues. The ends were cut back, 2 bases at V and 6 bases at J, with 13 bases in the middle. Germline loops: CDR1 SGHRS, CDR2 YFSETQ. In DNA, the CDR3 is TGCGCCAGCAGCTTATTGGCTAGCGTGGATACGCAGTATTTT. Its translation: CASSLLASVDTQYF.

This clonotype appeared a few times. V is TRBV27 and J is TRBJ1-4; no reliable D call. The CDR3 runs 14 residues. CDR1 and CDR2 (germline): MNHEY, SMNVEV (reference sequence). Trimming removed 2 bases from V and 3 bases from J, with 7 bases in between. CDR3 DNA: TGTGCCAGCAGTTTAGTCGGGCCTAATGAAAAACTGTTTTTT. Amino acid sequence: CASSLVGPNEKLFF.

This chain connects TRBV30 to TRBJ2-7; D remains ambiguous. Trimming removed 8 bases at V and 1 base at J, with 15 bases between. Germline V gene lookup returns CDR1 GTSNPN and CDR2 SVGIG (reference sequence). The CDR3 is 13 residues long. CDR3 region: CAAMTEYSYEQYF. In DNA, the CDR3 is TGTGCCGCAATGACGGAGTATTCCTACGAGCAGTACTTC. The full variable domain, its missing parts supplied by reference TRBV30 and TRBJ2-7, is SQTIHQWPATLVQPVGSPLSLECTVEGTSNPNLYWYRQAAGRGLQLLFYSVGIGQISSEVPQNLSASRPQDRQFILSSKKLLLSDSGFYLCAAMTEYSYEQYFGPGTRLTVT.

The chain has TRBV11-2 and TRBJ2-7, with D maybe TRBD1 (5 bases). Per the germline V gene, CDR1 is SGHAT and CDR2 is FQNNGV. The ends were cut back, 5 bases at V and 3 bases at J, with 17 bases in the middle. The CDR3 is 15 amino acids. CDR3 loop: CASSPTLDSYYEQYF. DNA of the CDR3: TGTGCCAGCAGCCCCACACTCGACAGCTACTACGAGCAGTACTTC.

DNA of the CDR3: TGTGCCAGCAGTGGCCAGGGAAACACCGGGGAGCTGTTTTTT. Encoded protein: CASSGQGNTGELFF. V usage is TRBV6-4 and J usage is TRBJ2-2; a possible D gene is TRBD1 (5 bases). The germline gives CDR1 MRHNA, CDR2 SNTAGT. Trimming stripped 4 bases from V and 2 bases from J, with 8 bases between. There are 14 residues in the CDR3.

The chain couples TRBV3-1 to TRBJ1-1; D may be TRBD1 (6 bases). V lost 5 bases and J lost 4, with 14 bases in between. CDR1 and CDR2 from the germline V gene are LGHDT and YNNKEL (reference sequence). The CDR3 runs 14 residues. In DNA form, the CDR3 reads TGTGCCAGCAGCTCCCAGGGGTCGAGCACTGAAGCTTTCTTT. It is translated as CASSSQGSSTEAFF.

The chain links TRBV6-6 to TRBJ2-7, with TRBD2 matching 9 bases. Matching the DNA end better, TRBJ2-5 makes the J call doubtful. The length of the CDR3 is 16 residues. Per the germline V gene, CDR1 is MNHNY and CDR2 is SVGAGI (reference sequence). The CDR3 protein is CASSYGRGGLLETQYF. The CDR3 region has the DNA TGTGCCAGCAGTTATGGGCGGGGGGGCCTTTTGGAGACCCAGTACTTC.

This clonotype was seen a few times. The V and J genes are TRBV2 and TRBJ2-1, with 14 bases aligning to TRBD2. The V and J ends lost 6 bases and 6 bases, in that order; junction bases with no gene match: 7. The CDR3 consists of 16 residues. CDR1 SNHLY and CDR2 FYNNEI come from the germline V gene. CDR3 sequence: CASSPRLAGGLNEQFF. DNA of the CDR3: TGTGCCAGCAGCCCCCGACTAGCGGGGGGGCTCAATGAGCAGTTCTTC.

The chain recombines TRBV7-2 with TRBJ2-1; TRBD2 matches 7 bases. This CDR3 has 15 amino acids. V dropped 5 bases and J dropped 5; count of bases not matched to a gene: 9. The V gene's germline CDR1 is SGHTA and CDR2 FQGNSA. The DNA for the CDR3 is TGTGCCAGCAGCCTTCAGCGGGATGGGCACAATGAGCAGTTCTTC. Residues: CASSLQRDGHNEQFF. The full variable domain, with the rest looked up from reference TRBV7-2 and TRBJ2-1, is GAGVSQSPSNKVTEKGKDVELRCDPISGHTALYWYRQSLGQGLEFLIYFQGNSAPDKSGLPSDRFSAERTGGSVSTLTIQRTQQEDSAVYLCASSLQRDGHNEQFFGPGTRLTVL.

The rearrangement joins TRBV11-2 to TRBJ2-7, with 7 bases matching TRBD1. The DNA matches TRBJ2-5 better at its end, which makes the J call doubtful. Germline V gene data show CDR1 as SGHAT and CDR2 as FQNNGV. The CDR3 spans 14 residues. The CDR3 coding sequence is TGTGCCAGCAGCTTGACAGGGATACGAGAGACCCAGTACTTC. It specifies CASSLTGIRETQYF.

J is TRBJ1-1 and V is TRBV28, with D maybe TRBD1 (5 bases). This CDR3 spans 12 amino acids. Germline CDR1 and CDR2: MDHEN and SYDVKM. The V and J ends lost 3 bases and 7 bases respectively, with 9 bases between them. Here the CDR3 DNA reads TGTGCCAGCAGTTTTCGGCAGGGTGAAGCTTTCTTT. Translated, it gives CASSFRQGEAFF.

This chain connects TRBV7-6 to TRBJ2-4; D is uncertain. The J call may be incorrect, as the DNA end agrees better with TRBJ2-7. CDR1 and CDR2 (germline): SGHVS, FNYEAQ. The CDR3 is made up of 14 amino acids. CDR3 nucleotide sequence: TGTGCCAGCAGCAATCCTCAACAGCCTTACGAGCAGTACTTC. It translates to CASSNPQQPYEQYF.

The chain joins TRBV29-1 to TRBJ1-2; TRBD1 aligns across 8 bases. The germline V gene encodes CDR1 SQVTM and CDR2 ANQGSEA. With 6 bases clipped from V and 2 bases from J, the junction kept 5 bases outside the gene matches. The CDR3 has 13 residues. The CDR3 DNA reads TGCAGCGTAGAGACAGGGGTAAACTATGGCTACACCTTC. This sequence encodes CSVETGVNYGYTF.

This clonotype has more than one count but fewer than ten. This rearrangement joins TRBV7-9 to TRBJ1-4, with D tentatively TRBD1 (5 bases). Germline CDR1 reads SEHNR; CDR2 reads FQNEAQ (reference sequence). This CDR3 region has 14 residues. V was pared by 5 bases and J by 8 bases, with 15 bases between. The CDR3 DNA sequence: TGTGCCAGCAGCCTGAGCGGGGGGTCCGAAAAACTGTTTTTT. Translation: CASSLSGGSEKLFF. Drawing the rest from reference TRBV7-9 and TRBJ1-4, the complete variable domain is DTGVSQNPRHKITKRGQNVTFRCDPISEHNRLYWYRQTLGQGPEFLTYFQNEAQLEKSRLLSDRFSAERPKGSFSTLEIQRTEQGDSAMYLCASSLSGGSEKLFFGSGTQLSVL.